This entry describes one T cell receptor beta chain. CDR3 length equals 16 residues. Germline CDR1 reads SGHTA; CDR2 reads FQGNSA. The ends were cut back, 1 base at V and 3 bases at J, with 16 bases in the middle. The source of the sample is a study of blood T cell repertoires in COVID-19. The wider study: Samples of COVID-19 (acute and convalescent) were obtained from the United States, Italy and Spain.

The protocol was immunoSEQ multiplex PCR, while the TCRdb copy is restricted to in-frame clones and leaves out a portion. The data contain hundreds of thousands of clones, around 90% of them singletons. This TCR came from a woman younger than 45 with COVID-19, enrolled during active disease. Sequenced input: peripheral blood. The V gene is TRBV7-2, the J gene TRBJ2-7; D is perhaps TRBD2 (5 bases). This CDR3 reads CASSLDWELANYEQYV. In nucleotides, the CDR3 is TGTGCCAGCAGCTTAGATTGGGAATTAGCGAACTACGAGCAGTACGTC.